These 31 T cell receptor beta chains came from one sample sequenced in a study of blood T cell repertoires in COVID-19. Using immunoSEQ multiplex PCR, the repertoire was profiled, and TCRdb retains in-frame clones only, with some absent. The table has under 300,000 clones, approximately 91% seen once; the top ten hold about 1.2%. Specimen: PBMCs or T cells enriched from blood (not recorded which). The receptors shown here come from a human donor in a cohort exposed to, infected with or recovered from COVID-19 (not recorded which). The donor label of this sample is uncertain.

The J gene is TRBJ1-2, the V gene TRBV7-9; 8 bases map to TRBD1. The germline CDR1 and CDR2 sequences are SEHNR and FQNEAQ (reference sequence). V lost 4 bases and J lost 12; bases outside the gene matches: 16. The CDR3 is 15 amino acids. The CDR3: CASSSTTGARPGHTF. The CDR3 DNA reads TGTGCCAGCAGCTCAACGACAGGGGCCAGGCCCGGTCACACCTTC.

The chain employs TRBV27 and TRBJ1-5, with D unclear. This CDR3 has 14 residues. Germline V gene lookup returns CDR1 MNHEY and CDR2 SMNVEV (reference sequence). Trimming took off 5 bases at V and 7 bases at J, with 15 bases between the two ends. For the CDR3, the DNA is TGTGCCAGCAGTCCCGGAAATGAGGAACAGCCCCAGCATTTT. The encoded protein is CASSPGNEEQPQHF.

This clone was detected a few times. The chain carries TRBV18 and TRBJ2-1; 8 nucleotides line up with TRBD2. The CDR3 is made up of 15 amino acids. V shed 3 bases, J shed 6 bases, and the junction held 7 bases outside the gene matches. Germline loops: CDR1 KGHSH, CDR2 LQKENI. For the CDR3, the DNA is TGTGCCAGCTCACCCAGAAGCGGGGGCTCCAATGAGCAGTTCTTC. Its translation: CASSPRSGGSNEQFF.

This rearrangement joins TRBV12-5 to TRBJ1-1; D perhaps matches TRBD1 (5 bases). The germline CDR1 and CDR2 sequences are LGHNT and FRNRAP. V lost 1 base and J lost 7, with 10 bases in between. The CDR3 covers 13 residues. The CDR3 loop reads CASGLGGDFEAFF. The CDR3 bases are TGTGCTAGTGGTTTGGGAGGGGACTTTGAAGCTTTCTTT.

To note about this clone: The same CDR3 can be traced to other DNA sequences in this sample. The J gene is TRBJ1-5, the V gene TRBV7-8, with a possible D match to TRBD1 (5 bases). This CDR3 has 13 residues. V lost 0 bases and J lost 7, with 7 bases in between. Germline V CDR1 and CDR2: SGHVS, FQNEAQ. CDR3 residues: CASSLARGQPQHF. The CDR3 DNA sequence: TGTGCCAGCAGCTTAGCGCGGGGGCAGCCCCAGCATTTT.

This chain joins TRBV29-1 and TRBJ1-2; D is uncertain. The CDR3 has 13 residues. Germline V gene sequence: CDR1 SQVTM, CDR2 ANQGSEA. Trimming removed 0 bases from V and 6 bases from J, with 11 bases in between. The CDR3 DNA reads as TGCAGCGTTGAAGATCCCCTGAGGAATGGCTACACCTTC. Translation: CSVEDPLRNGYTF.

This sequence joins TRBV5-1 and TRBJ1-2; D gene ambiguous. The CDR3 runs 12 residues. In germline, CDR1 is SGHRS, CDR2 YFSETQ. Between the trimmed V and J ends, which lost 0 bases and 8 bases, there was a span of 8 bases. CDR3 residues: CASSLDSGGYTF. DNA of the CDR3: TGCGCCAGCAGCTTGGACAGCGGGGGCTACACCTTC.

This sequence joins TRBV7-8 and TRBJ2-5; 7 bases fit TRBD1. Trimming took 1 base from V and 1 from J; bases not matched to a gene: 3. The CDR3 totals 15 residues. CDR1 and CDR2 from the germline V gene are SGHVS and FQNEAQ. The CDR3 region is CASSLVRTGQETQYF. As DNA, the CDR3 is TGTGCCAGCAGCTTAGTTAGGACAGGCCAAGAGACCCAGTACTTC.

The chain is built from TRBV19 and TRBJ1-2, with 8 bases fitting TRBD1. This CDR3 is built from 13 residues. Germline V gives CDR1 LNHDA, CDR2 SQIVND (reference sequence). After removal of 5 bases from V and 6 bases from J, the junction contained 5 bases not matched to a gene. The CDR3 DNA sequence: TGTGCCAGTAGTTCGGGACAGGTGGATGGCTACACCTTC. Amino acid sequence: CASSSGQVDGYTF.

The chain is built from TRBV6-5 and TRBJ1-1; D possibly corresponds to TRBD1 (5 bases). CDR1 is MNHEY, CDR2 SVGAGI, per germline. V lost 2 bases, J lost 3 bases, and 7 bases lay in between. The CDR3 is 13 residues long. The CDR3 DNA reads as TGTGCCAGCAGTTACGACAGCCACACTGAAGCTTTCTTT. It encodes CASSYDSHTEAFF.

This chain connects TRBV12-5 to TRBJ1-1, with D uncertain. With 1 base removed from V and 5 bases from J, the gap between germline ends came to 8 bases. Per germline, CDR1 LGHNT and CDR2 FRNRAP. There are 13 residues in the CDR3. CDR3 coding DNA: TGTGCTAGTGGTTTGGACGGGGTTACTGAAGCTTTCTTT. It codes for CASGLDGVTEAFF.

V gene TRBV4-3 combines with J gene TRBJ1-2; 7 bases align to TRBD1. The V and J ends lost 2 bases and 4 bases, in that order; junction bases with no gene match: 10. The length of the CDR3 is 16 residues. Germline V CDR1 and CDR2: LGHNA, YSLEER. CDR3 residues: CASSQTLGQAVYGYTF. In DNA, the CDR3 is TGCGCCAGCAGCCAAACATTAGGACAGGCAGTCTATGGCTACACCTTC.

The rearrangement links TRBV9 to TRBJ1-4; weak D call: TRBD1 (6 bases). In germline, CDR1 is SGDLS, CDR2 YYNGEE. V lost 4 bases and J 8 bases, leaving 18 bases between the germline ends. This CDR3 region has 15 residues. The CDR3 loop reads CASSTPRQEPEKLFF. As DNA, the CDR3 is TGTGCCAGCAGCACACCACGACAGGAGCCCGAAAAACTGTTTTTT.

This sequence joins TRBV29-1 and TRBJ1-1; no definite D call. CDR1 SQVTM and CDR2 ANQGSEA come from the germline V gene. There are 13 residues in the CDR3. V lost 4 bases and J lost 1, with 10 bases in between. The CDR3 loop is CSVARGRNTEAFF. CDR3 in DNA: TGCAGCGTTGCACGTGGGCGGAACACTGAAGCTTTCTTT.

This clone was observed a few times. The CDR3 nucleotides are TGTGCCAGCAGCTTAGATATGGGCCCTAATTCACCCCTCCACTTT. Translating gives CASSLDMGPNSPLHF. V gene TRBV7-2 combines with J gene TRBJ1-6, with unresolved D. The CDR3 sequence is 15 residues long. Germline assignment: CDR1 SGHTA and CDR2 FQGNSA. V lost 1 base and J lost 6, with 10 bases in between.

This clone was observed once. The V call is TRBV2, the J call TRBJ1-3; no clear D gene. CDR1 is SNHLY, CDR2 FYNNEI, per germline. V lost 5 bases and J lost 3, with 17 bases in between. The CDR3 extends over 16 amino acids. CDR3 loop: CASSFLRGRSGNTIYF. As DNA, the CDR3 is TGTGCCAGCAGTTTTTTACGCGGTCGAAGTGGAAACACCATATATTTT.

The chain employs TRBV12-3 or TRBV12-4 and TRBJ1-6; no reliable D call. The CDR3 has 13 residues. Deletions cut 6 bases from V and 10 bases from J, with 13 bases between. CDR3 loop: CASSGRGSSPLHF. The CDR3 DNA follows: TGTGCCAGCAGCGGCCGAGGCTCCTCACCCCTCCACTTT.

J is TRBJ1-5 and V is TRBV2; D is unresolved. The V end lost 2 bases, the J end lost 7 bases, and 6 bases lay between the germline ends. Looked up from germline, CDR1 is SNHLY and CDR2 is FYNNEI. The CDR3 length is 12 residues. CDR3 loop: CASSEIRQPQHF. CDR3 nucleotide sequence: TGTGCCAGCAGTGAAATCCGGCAGCCCCAGCATTTT.

This clone was observed once. V gene TRBV6-5 combines with J gene TRBJ2-7; perhaps TRBD1 as D (5 bases). V was trimmed by 0 bases and J by 5 bases, leaving 8 bases between them. The CDR3 is 13 residues long. The germline V gene has CDR1 MNHEY and CDR2 SVGAGI. CDR3 DNA sequence: TGTGCCAGCAGTTACTCCAGGGCCAACGAGCAGTACTTC. Its translation is CASSYSRANEQYF.

The chain has TRBV19 and TRBJ1-5, with TRBD1 matching over 10 bases. The V gene's germline CDR1 is LNHDA and CDR2 SQIVND (reference sequence). This CDR3 has 13 amino acids. V shed 7 bases and J 9 bases; nucleotides not matched to a gene: 6. CDR3 nucleotide sequence: TGTGCCAGTACCCCCGACAGGGGGCCGCCCCAGCATTTT. Translating it yields CASTPDRGPPQHF.

The chain employs TRBV11-3 and TRBJ2-7; TRBD1 aligns across 9 bases. V shed 3 bases, J shed 2 bases, and the junction held 17 bases outside the gene matches. This CDR3 has 19 residues. CDR1 SGHNT and CDR2 YENEEA come from the germline V gene. The CDR3 region is CASSFLTGTGTIGPYEQYF. CDR3 nucleotide sequence: TGTGCCAGCAGCTTCCTGACCGGGACAGGGACGATAGGGCCCTACGAGCAGTACTTC. The variable domain in full, with the rest retrieved from reference TRBV11-3 and TRBJ2-7, is EAGVVQSPRYKIIEKKQPVAFWCNPISGHNTLYWYLQNLGQGPELLIRYENEEAVDDSQLPKDRFSAERLKGVDSTLKIQPAELGDSAVYLCASSFLTGTGTIGPYEQYFGPGTRLTVT.

The chain links TRBV4-1 to TRBJ2-3; 9 bases are a match to TRBD1. The V gene end was trimmed by 8 bases and the J gene end by 5 bases; junction bases not matched to a gene: 11. Germline lookup yields CDR1 MGHRA and CDR2 YSYEKL. The CDR3 spans 15 residues. The CDR3 coding sequence is TGCGCCAGCGGAAAAGGACAGGGGCAGGTAGATACGCAGTATTTT. Translated, it gives CASGKGQGQVDTQYF.

This sequence joins TRBV6-5 and TRBJ2-4, with D possibly matching TRBD1 (5 bases). V dropped 1 base and J dropped 0 bases, with 10 bases sitting between them. CDR1 is MNHEY and CDR2 is SVGAGI in the germline V gene. This CDR3 spans 16 amino acids. The CDR3 loop is CASSYFAQGAKNIQYF. The CDR3 DNA follows: TGTGCCAGCAGTTACTTCGCCCAGGGAGCCAAAAACATTCAGTACTTC.

This chain uses TRBV11-2 with TRBJ1-3; D may be TRBD1 (6 bases). V was cut by 6 bases and J by 0 bases, with 21 bases left in between. Germline V gene sequence: CDR1 SGHAT, CDR2 FQNNGV. The CDR3 is made up of 18 amino acids. CDR3 DNA sequence: TGTGCCAGCAGTCATCTCCGAAAACAGGGATTCTCTGGAAACACCATATATTTT. Translating it yields CASSHLRKQGFSGNTIYF.

The chain carries TRBV6-2 or TRBV6-3 and TRBJ1-6, with 9 bases that match TRBD1. The CDR3 contains 19 residues. CDR1 is MNHEY and CDR2 is SVGEGT in the germline V gene. Trimming cost V 0 bases and J 1 base; bases outside gene matches: 7. The CDR3 region has the DNA TGTGCCAGCAGTTACTCGACTGGACAGGGGTTTTCCTATAATTCACCCCTCCACTTT. Residues: CASSYSTGQGFSYNSPLHF.

V is TRBV19 and J is TRBJ1-1; weak D call: TRBD1 (6 bases). The CDR3 runs 18 residues. Germline V CDR1 and CDR2: LNHDA, SQIVND (reference sequence). The V gene lost 7 bases and the J gene lost 7 bases, with 31 bases spanning the gap. The CDR3 region has the DNA TGTGCCAGTAATCCCTCGACACACAGAGAGGCAGGGGAAGATGAAGCTTTCTTT. Translated: CASNPSTHREAGEDEAFF.

The chain is built from TRBV5-1 and TRBJ1-3; the D gene is possibly TRBD1 (5 bases). This CDR3 is built from 14 residues. V dropped 1 base and J dropped 4 bases, with 9 bases sitting between them. CDR1 and CDR2 from the germline V gene are SGHRS and YFSETQ. CDR3 protein: CASSLSGYGNTIYF. For the CDR3, the DNA is TGCGCCAGCAGCTTGTCAGGGTACGGAAACACCATATATTTT.

The chain carries TRBV7-3 and TRBJ2-7; TRBD1 matches at 9 bases. The CDR3 has 15 residues. The ends lost 2 bases at V and 5 bases at J; junction bases unmatched: 7. Germline CDR1 reads SGHTA; CDR2 reads FQGTGA. In nucleotides, the CDR3 is TGTGCCAGCAGCTTATCCGGGACAGGGACCCACGAGCAGTACTTC. Translated: CASSLSGTGTHEQYF.

The V and J genes are TRBV24-1 and TRBJ2-7; 14 bases align to TRBD2. Trimming took 8 bases from V and 2 from J; bases not matched to a gene: 7. The CDR3 spans 16 residues. Per germline, CDR1 KGHDR and CDR2 SFDVKD. CDR3 in DNA: TGTGCCACCACCGGGACTAGCGGGGGCGAGACCTACGAGCAGTACTTC. The encoded protein is CATTGTSGGETYEQYF.

This rearrangement joins TRBV5-1 to TRBJ1-2, with TRBD1 identical over 7 bases. The J segment lost 1 base and the V segment lost 10 bases, leaving 4 bases of the junction unmatched. Germline CDR1 and CDR2: SGHRS and YFSETQ. The length of the CDR3 is 12 residues. The CDR3 sequence is CAQGDLNYGYTF. CDR3 coding DNA: TGCGCCCAGGGGGACCTTAACTATGGCTACACCTTC.

In nucleotides, the CDR3 is TGTGCCAGCAGCCCAGCCGGACAGGGGGGTTATGGCTACACCTTC. Translated, it gives CASSPAGQGGYGYTF. The J gene is TRBJ1-2, the V gene TRBV5-6, with 10 positions matching TRBD1. Germline-derived CDR1 and CDR2 are SGHDT and YYEEEE. This CDR3 comprises 15 residues. V lost 4 bases, J lost 5 bases, and 8 bases stayed unmatched.